The rows below give T cell receptor beta chains drawn from one sample of a study of shared clonotypes between healthy human individuals. Clones were sequenced by immunoSEQ multiplex PCR, and TCRdb holds only the in-frame ones, with some missing. The table has around 500,000 clones, 65% to 85% seen once. The specimen was PBMCs. These TCRs come from a woman in her 40s in good health. Some clones in this sample may be carry-over from other donors' samples. CDR3s include the opening cysteine and the closing phenylalanine or tryptophan. Fields, in order: V gene, J gene, D gene, clone size, CDR3 protein, CDR3 DNA. The D gene is left open where the match is weak. Clone size is shown for a subset of rows, as once, few, many or a class of expanded clone.

V: TRBV21-1
J: TRBJ1-2
D: -
size: -
CDR3: CASSKVGTSDYGYTF
DNA: TGTGCCAGCAGCAAAGTGGGGACTTCGGACTATGGCTACACCTTC

V: TRBV10-1
J: TRBJ2-3
D: -
size: -
CDR3: CASKWGVVSGIDTQYF
DNA: TGCGCCAGCAAGTGGGGGGTGGTCAGCGGCATAGATACGCAGTATTTT

V: TRBV7-8
J: TRBJ1-1
D: -
size: -
CDR3: CASSLAPRTRRDTEAFF
DNA: TGTGCCAGCAGCTTAGCGCCCCGGACAAGGCGGGACACTGAAGCTTTCTTT

V: TRBV6-1
J: TRBJ2-7
D: TRBD1
size: -
CDR3: CASRDRGIPYEQYF
DNA: TGTGCCAGCAGAGACAGGGGCATTCCCTACGAGCAGTACTTC

V: TRBV7-2
J: TRBJ2-7
D: -
size: -
CDR3: CASSRGRSYEQYF
DNA: TGTGCCAGCAGCCGAGGACGGTCCTACGAGCAGTACTTC

V: TRBV9
J: TRBJ1-3
D: -
size: -
CDR3: CASSVGTSGNTIYF
DNA: TGTGCCAGCAGCGTAGGTACCTCTGGAAACACCATATATTTT

V: TRBV2
J: TRBJ1-5
D: -
size: many
CDR3: CASSRDTGQPQHF
DNA: TGTGCCAGCAGCCGGGACACAGGTCAGCCCCAGCATTTT

V: TRBV6-1
J: TRBJ1-2
D: -
size: -
CDR3: CASSEALDLYGYTF
DNA: TGTGCCAGCAGTGAAGCCCTTGACTTATATGGCTACACCTTC

V: TRBV4-3
J: TRBJ1-4
D: -
size: many
CDR3: CASSQDTGPNEKLFF
DNA: TGCGCCAGCAGCCAAGATACGGGACCTAATGAAAAACTGTTTTTT

V: TRBV6-1
J: TRBJ2-5
D: TRBD2
size: many
CDR3: CASRSRTSEETQYF
DNA: TGTGCCAGCAGAAGTCGGACTAGCGAAGAGACCCAGTACTTC

V: TRBV9
J: TRBJ1-3
D: -
size: -
CDR3: CASSPGGGQRNTIYF
DNA: TGTGCCAGCAGCCCCGGGGGGGGGCAAAGAAACACCATATATTTT

V: TRBV7-8
J: TRBJ1-1
D: TRBD1
size: -
CDR3: CASSPRTGNPAEAFF
DNA: TGTGCCAGCAGCCCTAGGACAGGGAACCCCGCTGAAGCTTTCTTT

V: TRBV6-6
J: TRBJ2-7
D: -
size: -
CDR3: CASSSRGSGSYEQYF
DNA: TGTGCCAGCAGTTCTCGTGGTAGCGGATCCTACGAGCAGTACTTC

V: TRBV5-1
J: TRBJ1-3
D: -
size: once
CDR3: CASSLVGGSGGNTIYF
DNA: TGCGCCAGCAGCTTGGTTGGGGGATCGGGAGGAAACACCATATATTTT

V: TRBV5-1
J: TRBJ2-2
D: -
size: -
CDR3: CASSFGGLNTGELFF
DNA: TGCGCCAGCAGCTTCGGGGGCCTGAACACCGGGGAGCTGTTTTTT

V: TRBV7-2
J: TRBJ2-1
D: -
size: -
CDR3: CASSLVAASSYNEQFF
DNA: TGTGCCAGCAGCTTAGTAGCGGCGAGCTCCTACAATGAGCAGTTCTTC

V: TRBV4-3
J: TRBJ1-1
D: -
size: -
CDR3: CASSQDGSGSLAFF
DNA: TGCGCCAGCAGCCAAGATGGCTCAGGGAGTTTAGCTTTCTTT

V: TRBV7-2
J: TRBJ2-2
D: -
size: -
CDR3: CASSLTGSRVTGELFF
DNA: TGTGCCAGCAGCCTCACAGGGAGCAGGGTCACCGGGGAGCTGTTTTTT

V: TRBV7-8
J: TRBJ2-4
D: -
size: once
CDR3: CASSSADLTYF
DNA: TGTGCCAGCAGCTCAGCGGATCTAACGTACTTC

V: TRBV19
J: TRBJ1-5
D: -
size: -
CDR3: CASNEGGRVGQPQHF
DNA: TGTGCCAGTAATGAGGGAGGGCGGGTAGGTCAGCCCCAGCATTTT

V: TRBV18
J: TRBJ2-7
D: -
size: once
CDR3: CASSPPGLPYEQYF
DNA: TGTGCCAGCTCACCACCGGGACTTCCCTACGAGCAGTACTTC

V: TRBV19
J: TRBJ1-5
D: -
size: -
CDR3: CASSTPGVSNQPQHF
DNA: TGTGCCAGTAGTACCCCCGGGGTTAGCAATCAGCCCCAGCATTTT

V: TRBV5-1
J: TRBJ1-4
D: -
size: few
CDR3: CASSLAPDTSNEKLFF
DNA: TGCGCCAGCAGCTTGGCCCCGGACACCTCTAATGAAAAACTGTTTTTT

V: TRBV6-6
J: TRBJ2-1
D: TRBD2
size: -
CDR3: CASSWTSGDYNEQFF
DNA: TGTGCCAGCAGTTGGACTAGCGGGGACTACAATGAGCAGTTCTTC

V: TRBV11-2
J: TRBJ1-2
D: -
size: -
CDR3: CASSPRRFGAQNYGYTF
DNA: TGTGCCAGCAGCCCCCGTCGCTTTGGGGCCCAAAACTATGGCTACACCTTC

V: TRBV10-3
J: TRBJ1-2
D: -
size: -
CDR3: CAIRYSGDDYGYTF
DNA: TGTGCCATCAGATATTCGGGGGATGACTATGGCTACACCTTC

V: TRBV29-1
J: TRBJ2-1
D: -
size: -
CDR3: CSQKRAGAYNEQFF
DNA: TGCAGCCAAAAAAGGGCTGGGGCCTACAATGAGCAGTTCTTC

V: TRBV18
J: TRBJ2-7
D: TRBD1
size: -
CDR3: CASSAATGEIYEQYF
DNA: TGTGCCAGCTCGGCGGCTACAGGGGAGATCTACGAGCAGTACTTC

V: TRBV7-2
J: TRBJ2-1
D: -
size: -
CDR3: CASSLDRVYEQFF
DNA: TGTGCCAGCAGCTTAGACAGGGTCTATGAGCAGTTCTTC